This TCR beta chain is drawn from a study of cytomegalovirus exposure and HLA in healthy donors. This cohort consisted of healthy bone marrow donors. Study findings and constraints: An analysis that came later showed most CMV-associated TCR beta chains appearing HLA-restricted. An Asian-associated ancestry cluster reportedly showed fewer N-insertions than the approximately 700-donor mean in a later analysis.

There are 14 residues in the CDR3. Germline trimming cut 2 bases from V and 7 bases from J; bases unmatched to any gene: 6. The germline V gene encodes CDR1 MNHEY and CDR2 SVGAGI. Remarks on this clone: No antigen is known for it.

Researchers ran the PCR with 60 Vbeta and 13 Jbeta primers. Some clones are missing from TCRdb's copy, which holds only in-frame ones; the method was immunoSEQ multiplex PCR. The data show approximately 100,000 clones, 74% seen once. The source material was PBMCs. This clonotype originated in a human donor in good health. V is TRBV6-5 and J is TRBJ1-2; TRBD1 matches at 8 bases. Here the CDR3 DNA reads TGTGCCAGCAGTTACGCCAGGGGGCGGAGTGGCTACACCTTC. This translates into CASSYARGRSGYTF.